This note documents a single TCR beta chain sequence. What antigen it recognizes has not been identified. No per-base quality is available; no much larger clone lies one base away. The CDR3 contains 16 residues, cysteine and phenylalanine counted. CDR3 DNA only is kept here, 48 bases in frame from base 1. The germline V gene supplies CDR1 MDHEN and CDR2 SYDVKM. Trimming at the junction amounts to 3 bases on V and 7 bases on J, and the germline ends lie 19 bases apart. Separate from the roughly 660-subject first cohort, the validation cohort of some 130 subjects was the group to which the donors belonged. The data originate from a study of cytomegalovirus exposure and HLA in healthy donors (dated by TCRdb to the late 2010s). In the study overall: A later analysis indicated that the 120 or so validation repertoires were generated on the platform also employed for the approximately 700 repertoires of the first cohort. The study aimed to test whether cataloging public T cell receptors could reveal signatures of past pathogen exposure. Along with the approximately 700-subject first cohort, a separate validation cohort of over 90 different subjects was used. High-throughput TCR immunosequencing, statistical association of individual TCRs with disease status, and machine learning were combined to predict cytomegalovirus infection status. General conclusions and limits of the study: The study listed 150 to 200 TCR beta chains as associated with cytomegalovirus. All 110 or so repertoires were used to score co-occurrence in the validation cohort in a later analysis, because that analysis had no HLA typing for the cohort. The authors suggested that the approach could potentially be generalized to other disease states and immunological phenotypes. Of the cluster scores, about 94% were above 0 in a later analysis, which found that TCRs clustered in the first cohort also tended to co-occur in the 120 validation repertoires. In vitro tests confirmed that a few of the cytomegalovirus-associated TCR beta chains recognize cytomegalovirus antigens. Across donors, most TCR sequences were observed very rarely, whereas some public TCRs were present in many individuals. Cytomegalovirus status was reported to be diagnosed by the classifier with high specificity and sensitivity in both the original and validation cohorts.

Library creation used the immunoSEQ multiplex PCR assay. In the authors' own workflow: A statistical classification framework was developed to diagnose cytomegalovirus status using the catalog of TCR beta chain sequences. TCRdb's version of the immuneACCESS table is confined to in-frame rearrangements and falls short of the full clone set. An unresolved V gene accounts for under half of the shortfall where checked; the remainder is of unknown origin. The V and J calls and clone size were taken over from that table, and D and trimming were inferred from the DNA. This sample gives hundreds of thousands of clones in total; about nine tenths of them show up just once. The top ten hold about 2% of the sample.

This sequence uses TRBV28 and TRBJ1-5; confidence is insufficient to name the D gene. Sequencing was performed on PBMCs. This clonotype was sampled from a woman younger than 35 in good health and CMV-seropositive. This receptor has the CDR3 CASSLGGLFAIQPQHF. The DNA sequence is TGTGCCAGCAGTTTGGGAGGCCTATTTGCGATACAGCCCCAGCATTTT.